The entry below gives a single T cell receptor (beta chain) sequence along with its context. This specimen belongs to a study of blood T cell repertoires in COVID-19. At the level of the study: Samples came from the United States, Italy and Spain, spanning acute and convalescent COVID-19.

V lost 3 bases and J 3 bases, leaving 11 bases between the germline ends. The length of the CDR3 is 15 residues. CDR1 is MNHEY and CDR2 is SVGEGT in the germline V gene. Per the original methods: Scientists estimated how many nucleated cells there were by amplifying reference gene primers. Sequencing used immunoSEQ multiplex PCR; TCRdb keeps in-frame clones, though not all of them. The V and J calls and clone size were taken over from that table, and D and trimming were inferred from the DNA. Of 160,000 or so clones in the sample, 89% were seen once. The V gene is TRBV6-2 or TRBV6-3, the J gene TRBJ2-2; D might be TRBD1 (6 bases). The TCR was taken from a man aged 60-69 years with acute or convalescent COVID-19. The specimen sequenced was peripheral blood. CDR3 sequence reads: CASSYYRVDTGELFF. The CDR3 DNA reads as TGTGCCAGCAGTTATTACAGGGTCGACACCGGGGAGCTGTTTTTT.